This TCR beta chain was captured by sequencing in a study of shared clonotypes between healthy human individuals. Study conclusions and caveats: Represented genetic and exposure-history diversity was restricted by having few donors. In several donors, approximately 5% of naive CD4 clonotypes appeared in common. Against clonotypes common to all four donors, non-shared ones had lower generation probabilities.

CD45RO-negative cells were positively selected for CCR7, leaving out terminally differentiated effector memory CD45RA+ cells. V was clipped by 11 bases and J by 8 bases, with 22 bases between them. This CDR3 has 14 amino acids. CDR1 and CDR2 from the germline V gene are MNHNS and SASEGT. Once extracted for a subset, genomic DNA was divided evenly among several immunoSEQ plates. Sequencing used immunoSEQ multiplex PCR; TCRdb keeps in-frame clones, though not all of them. This repertoire shows about 700,000 clones, approximately 90% found once; its top ten account for approximately 25%. This clone showed up just once. As yet, its antigen is unknown.

The rearrangement uses TRBV6-1 and TRBJ2-1; D tentatively fits TRBD1 or TRBD2 (6 bases each). The specimen sequenced was naive CD8+ T cells sorted from blood. This clonotype was obtained from a man aged 25-45 years in good health. The CDR3: CALKNRAGRYEQFF. DNA for the CDR3: TGTGCCCTCAAGAACAGGGCGGGGCGGTATGAGCAGTTCTTC.